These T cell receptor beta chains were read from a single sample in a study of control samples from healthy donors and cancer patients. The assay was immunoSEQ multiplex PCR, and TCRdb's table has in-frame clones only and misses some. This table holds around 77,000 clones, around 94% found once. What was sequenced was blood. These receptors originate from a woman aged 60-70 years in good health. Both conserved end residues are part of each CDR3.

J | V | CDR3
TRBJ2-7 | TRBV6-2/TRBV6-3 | CASSTGQGVSYEQYF
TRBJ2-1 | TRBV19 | CASSIGSGSVNEQFF
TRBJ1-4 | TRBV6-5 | CASMPRATNEKLFF
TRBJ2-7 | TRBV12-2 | CASRLASGQGSDEQYF
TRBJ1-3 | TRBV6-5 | CASRRTERDPIYF
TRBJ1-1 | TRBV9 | CASSGHRAPRDTEAFF
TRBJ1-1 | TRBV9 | CASSVGTGGTEAFF
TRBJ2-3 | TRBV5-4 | CASSPRTTSDTQYF
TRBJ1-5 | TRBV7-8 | CASSPKGGWVLHQPQHF
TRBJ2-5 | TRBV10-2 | CASSDRDTGPYQETQYF
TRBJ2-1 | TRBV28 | CATRFSGLYNEQFF
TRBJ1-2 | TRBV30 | CAWSVEGGSGGYTF
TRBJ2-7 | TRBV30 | CAWSKTGAGSYEQYF
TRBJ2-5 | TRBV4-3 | CASSQTPGGRETQYF
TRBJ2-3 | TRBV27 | CASSQRASGTDTQYF
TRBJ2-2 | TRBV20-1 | CSASKLSGRVPGELFF
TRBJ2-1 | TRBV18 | CASSPPNRHLYNEQFF
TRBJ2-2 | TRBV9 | CASSAHRGRDTGELFF
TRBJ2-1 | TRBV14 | CASSQDRGAYNEQFF
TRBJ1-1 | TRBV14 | CASSLAWDRHTEAFF
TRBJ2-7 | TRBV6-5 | CATTGTSGYEQYF
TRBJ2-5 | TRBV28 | CASSPTGARPQYF
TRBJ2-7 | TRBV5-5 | CASSLVRSKQQYF
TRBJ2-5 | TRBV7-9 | CASSSGIYGETQYF
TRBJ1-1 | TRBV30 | CAWSSGSGTLFAFF